One and the same sample provided the 2 T cell receptor beta chains below, sequenced in a study of molecular identifiers for immune sequencing clone quantification. TCRdb reprocessed the PCR reads via MiXCR and lists one record per CDR3 protein. Of about half a million distinct CDR3 sequences listed, about a fifth are singletons. Sequencing was performed on naive CD8+ T cells from blood, with Jurkat cell RNA spiked in. Subset here: FACS-sorted CD8+CD4-CCR7+CD45RA+ naive T cells. These TCRs come from a human donor in good health. Some libraries in this study had Jurkat cell RNA spiked in.

This clonotype was picked up one time. Sequence at one end of the junction differs from germline and may be a read error. The rearrangement uses TRBV20-1 and TRBJ2-4; 9 nucleotides line up with TRBD2. Germline V gives CDR1 DFQATT, CDR2 SNEGSKA (reference sequence). The CDR3 totals 18 residues. The chain's CDR3 is CSAREPLAGDIAKNIKYF. The CDR3 DNA follows: TGCAGTGCTAGAGAACCACTAGCGGGTGATATAGCCAAAAACATTAAGTACTTC.

This clonotype was detected many times. The rearrangement joins TRBV7-3 to TRBJ2-1; 10 nucleotides match TRBD2. The V gene end was trimmed by 6 bases and the J gene end by 7 bases; junction bases not matched to a gene: 9. Germline CDR1 SGHTA, CDR2 FQGTGA. The CDR3 is 15 residues long. CDR3 loop: CASRTTSGASNEQFF. The DNA of the CDR3 is TGTGCCAGCAGAACCACTAGCGGGGCCTCTAATGAGCAGTTCTTC.